The 17 T cell receptor beta chains listed next were all sequenced from one sample in a study of control samples from healthy donors and cancer patients. This table comes from immunoSEQ multiplex PCR, and its TCRdb copy is limited to in-frame clones, with some not included. The sample has tens of thousands of clones; around 84% are singletons. Sequenced: PBMCs. The receptors originated from a man in his fifties or sixties with head and neck cancer.

V is TRBV19 and J is TRBJ2-7, with TRBD2 as a possible D gene (5 bases). CDR3 length equals 13 residues. Germline assignment: CDR1 LNHDA and CDR2 SQIVND (reference sequence). Trimming pared 11 bases from V and 3 bases from J, leaving 17 bases between. CDR3 nucleotide sequence: TGTGCCGCAGCGGCGGGCGAGGGCTACGAGCAGTACTTC. Protein sequence: CAAAAGEGYEQYF.

This clone is labeled medium-sized. V usage is TRBV4-2 and J usage is TRBJ2-1, with 7 bases identical to TRBD2. The CDR3 sequence is 14 residues long. Germline V gives CDR1 LGHNA, CDR2 YNFKEQ. J gave up 8 bases and V 1 base, and 5 bases lay outside the gene matches. This CDR3 is CASSQAGGRDEQFF. DNA for the CDR3: TGTGCCAGCAGCCAAGCGGGAGGACGCGATGAGCAGTTCTTC.

The V call is TRBV5-5, the J call TRBJ1-3; D might be TRBD1 (6 bases). The germline gives CDR1 SGHKS, CDR2 YYEKEE (reference sequence). V was shortened by 3 bases and J by 3 bases, with 10 bases between the two germline ends. This CDR3 has 14 amino acids. CDR3: CASSWGPFGNTIYF. The CDR3 DNA sequence: TGTGCCAGCAGCTGGGGGCCATTTGGAAACACCATATATTTT.

The rearrangement uses TRBV23-1 and TRBJ2-2; D is uncertain. TRBV23-1 counts as an open reading frame of uncertain function. Trimming cost V 5 bases and J 6 bases, with 16 bases left between them. The CDR3 consists of 15 residues. CDR3: CASSCVRSSSGELFF. Here the CDR3 DNA reads TGCGCCAGCAGTTGCGTCAGAAGTTCATCCGGGGAGCTGTTTTTT.

The chain is built from TRBV18 and TRBJ1-2, with D perhaps TRBD1 (5 bases). CDR1 and CDR2 (germline): KGHSH, LQKENI. Trimming shortened V by 6 bases and J by 2 bases, and 10 bases separated the two germline ends. The CDR3 runs to 13 residues. The CDR3 DNA is TGTGCCAGCTCCCGAGACAGAAACTATGGCTACACCTTC. The encoded protein is CASSRDRNYGYTF.

This clone was recorded once. This rearrangement joins TRBV27 to TRBJ2-1; D uncertain. This CDR3 comprises 13 residues. Trimming left V 6 bases short and J 5 bases short, with 11 bases between. Germline CDR1 reads MNHEY; CDR2 reads SMNVEV (reference sequence). This CDR3 reads CASRAYNDNEQFF. For the CDR3, the DNA is TGTGCCAGCAGGGCTTACAATGACAATGAGCAGTTCTTC.

Only one count was recorded for this clone. The rearrangement uses TRBV27 and TRBJ2-1, with D unresolved. Trimming shortened V by 6 bases and J by 3 bases, and 15 bases separated the two germline ends. Germline CDR1 reads MNHEY; CDR2 reads SMNVEV (reference sequence). The CDR3 is 15 amino acids. The CDR3 loop reads CASSSHSKGYNEQFF. The DNA of the CDR3 is TGTGCCAGCAGCAGTCACTCAAAAGGCTACAATGAGCAGTTCTTC.

The chain uses TRBV28 and TRBJ1-1, with 7 bases that match TRBD1. The J segment lost 1 base and the V segment lost 5 bases, leaving 13 bases of the junction unmatched. The CDR3 loop spans 17 amino acids. Per germline, CDR1 MDHEN and CDR2 SYDVKM. The CDR3, as DNA: TGTGCCAGCAGTCTGCATCCGGGACAGAGCGCGAACACTGAAGCTTTCTTT. The encoded protein is CASSLHPGQSANTEAFF.

This clone occurred a few times. The genes are TRBV19 and TRBJ2-7, with 8 bases lining up with TRBD2. Germline CDR1 is LNHDA and CDR2 is SQIVND (reference sequence). CDR3 length: 15 residues. The J segment lost 1 base and the V segment lost 7 bases, leaving 9 bases of the junction unmatched. The CDR3 sequence is CASMRGSGISYEQYF. The CDR3 DNA is TGTGCCAGTATGCGGGGTAGCGGGATTTCCTACGAGCAGTACTTC.

The chain links TRBV28 to TRBJ1-2; D perhaps matches TRBD1 (5 bases). The CDR3 extends over 18 amino acids. Germline V CDR1 and CDR2: MDHEN, SYDVKM. V lost 6 bases and J 0 bases, leaving 23 bases between the germline ends. The CDR3 nucleotides read TGTGCCAGCAGCTCCCCCGGGGGGGACGGGGAGGCTAACTATGGCTACACCTTC. Its translation: CASSSPGGDGEANYGYTF.

This rearrangement joins TRBV7-9 to TRBJ1-5, with D possibly TRBD1 on 5 matching bases. V was pared by 5 bases and J by 3 bases, with 14 bases between. CDR3 length equals 15 residues. CDR1 SEHNR and CDR2 FQNEAQ come from the germline V gene (reference sequence). The CDR3 protein is CASSIDGGYNQPQHF. In DNA, the CDR3 is TGTGCCAGCAGCATCGACGGGGGTTACAATCAGCCCCAGCATTTT.

V usage is TRBV6-5 and J usage is TRBJ1-4; 10 bases match TRBD1. The CDR3 sequence is 15 residues long. Germline-derived CDR1 and CDR2 are MNHEY and SVGAGI. Unmatched junction bases numbered 6, after V lost 5 bases and J lost 6 bases. CDR3 sequence: CASSTGQGVYEKLFF. CDR3 sequence (DNA): TGTGCCAGCAGTACTGGACAGGGGGTTTATGAAAAACTGTTTTTT.

The CDR3 is CASSDRNRVSYGYTF. The CDR3 DNA reads TGTGCCAGCAGTGACCGAAACAGGGTCTCTTATGGCTACACCTTC. The chain recombines TRBV28 with TRBJ1-2; possible D gene TRBD1, 6 bases. The CDR3 is 15 amino acids. Germline-derived CDR1 and CDR2 are MDHEN and SYDVKM. V was trimmed by 5 bases and J by 5 bases, leaving 18 bases between them.

The rearrangement uses TRBV9 and TRBJ1-4; D not certain. The CDR3 contains 15 residues. Looked up from germline, CDR1 is SGDLS and CDR2 is YYNGEE. Deletions cut 0 bases from V and 8 bases from J, with 14 bases between. The CDR3 coding sequence is TGTGCCAGCAGCGTAGTTGACCCCGGATCCGAAAAACTGTTTTTT. It codes for CASSVVDPGSEKLFF.

The chain couples TRBV9 to TRBJ1-3; D is possibly TRBD1 (6 bases). V lost 4 bases and J 14 bases, leaving 16 bases between the germline ends. This CDR3 is 12 amino acids long. In germline, CDR1 is SGDLS, CDR2 YYNGEE. In DNA, the CDR3 is TGTGCCAGCAGCCCAACTCCCGGGACACTATATTTT. Protein sequence: CASSPTPGTLYF.

The rearrangement uses TRBV15 and TRBJ2-1; tentative D call: TRBD1 (5 bases). CDR3 size: 15 residues. With 3 bases removed from V and 3 bases from J, the gap between germline ends came to 12 bases. Per the germline V gene, CDR1 is LNHNV and CDR2 is YYDKDF (reference sequence). The CDR3 spells CATSSGASVYNEQFF. The CDR3 DNA sequence: TGTGCCACCAGCAGTGGGGCCTCGGTCTACAATGAGCAGTTCTTC.

V is TRBV6-5 and J is TRBJ2-7; D is perhaps TRBD1 (5 bases). Germline lookup yields CDR1 MNHEY and CDR2 SVGAGI. CDR3 length: 13 amino acids. The V end was cut by 10 bases, the J end by 2 bases, with 15 bases between. The CDR3 loop is CATRERGPYEQYF. The CDR3 DNA sequence: TGTGCCACCCGAGAAAGGGGCCCCTACGAGCAGTACTTC.